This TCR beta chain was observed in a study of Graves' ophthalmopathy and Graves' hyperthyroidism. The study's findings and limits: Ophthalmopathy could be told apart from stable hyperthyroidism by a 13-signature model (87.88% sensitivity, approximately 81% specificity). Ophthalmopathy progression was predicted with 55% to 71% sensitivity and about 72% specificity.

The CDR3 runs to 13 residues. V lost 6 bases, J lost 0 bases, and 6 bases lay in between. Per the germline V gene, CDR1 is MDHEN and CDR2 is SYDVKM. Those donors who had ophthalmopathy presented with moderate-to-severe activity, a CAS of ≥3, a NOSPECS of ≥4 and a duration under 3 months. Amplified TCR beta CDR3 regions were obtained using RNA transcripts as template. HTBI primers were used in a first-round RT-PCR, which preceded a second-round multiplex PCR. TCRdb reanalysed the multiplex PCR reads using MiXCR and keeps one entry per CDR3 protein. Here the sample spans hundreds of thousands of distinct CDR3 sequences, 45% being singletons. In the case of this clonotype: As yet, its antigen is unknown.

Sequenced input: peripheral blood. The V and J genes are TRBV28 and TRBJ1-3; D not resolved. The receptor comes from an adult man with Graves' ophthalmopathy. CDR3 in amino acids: CASRRSSGNTIYF. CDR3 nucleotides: TGTGCCAGCAGGCGCTCCTCTGGAAACACCATATATTTT.